What follows are 10 T cell receptor beta chains derived from one specimen sequenced in a study of CD8 T cells in ankylosing spondylitis. TCRdb independently ran MiXCR on the 5' RACE reads; one entry per CDR3 protein. This sample carries about 340,000 distinct CDR3 sequences, roughly 14% of them seen once, and the ten largest clones take 0.85% to 1.4%. Sequencing was done on a sample of blood, either unsorted or a sorted T cell fraction (not recorded which). Every receptor here comes from a male donor with ankylosing spondylitis or in good health (not recorded which).

The gene calls are TRBV7-9 and TRBJ2-1, with D possibly TRBD2 on 5 matching bases. V was trimmed by 2 bases and J by 2 bases, leaving 10 bases between them. Looked up from germline, CDR1 is SEHNR and CDR2 is FQNEAQ (reference sequence). The CDR3 has 15 residues. CDR3 protein: CASSLRADPYNEQFF. As DNA, the CDR3 is TGTGCCAGCAGCTTAAGAGCGGATCCCTACAATGAGCAGTTCTTC.

This clonotype turned up a few times. The chain is built from TRBV4-1 and TRBJ2-3, with 8 bases fitting TRBD2. The CDR3 spans 20 residues. Per the germline V gene, CDR1 is MGHRA and CDR2 is YSYEKL. Trimming cost V 0 bases and J 5 bases; bases outside gene matches: 19. The CDR3 DNA reads as TGCGCCAGCAGCCAAGATTCTCCGCCGGGACTAGTGAACGTGAGAGATACGCAGTATTTT. This sequence encodes CASSQDSPPGLVNVRDTQYF.

The chain uses TRBV11-2 and TRBJ2-1, with D tentatively TRBD1 (6 bases). From germline, CDR1 is SGHAT and CDR2 FQNNGV. Deletions cut 5 bases from V and 2 bases from J, with 22 bases between. The CDR3 sequence is 18 residues long. The CDR3 here is CASSPRDIGPGAYNEQFF. The DNA for the CDR3 is TGTGCCAGCAGCCCACGGGACATCGGACCCGGGGCCTACAATGAGCAGTTCTTC.

This clonotype has more than one count but fewer than ten. V and J are TRBV5-1 and TRBJ2-1; 8 bases are shared with TRBD2. The CDR3 length is 16 residues. V lost 0 bases to trimming and J lost 0 bases; unmatched junction nucleotides: 2. Germline assignment: CDR1 SGHRS and CDR2 YFSETQ. The CDR3 bases are TGCGCCAGCAGCTTGGGGACTAGCAGCTCCTACAATGAGCAGTTCTTC. As protein: CASSLGTSSSYNEQFF.

Worth noting for this clonotype: The germline gene is not matched at one end of the junction; a read error may be the cause. The chain recombines TRBV12-3 or TRBV12-4 with TRBJ1-2; D unclear. The CDR3 length is 12 residues. CDR3 protein: CASTATNCGYTF. CDR3 bases: TGTGCCAGCACAGCCACAAACTGTGGCTACACCTTC.

This clonotype was observed a few times. V usage is TRBV5-1 and J usage is TRBJ2-1; TRBD1 might be the D (5 bases). The ends were cut back, 0 bases at V and 9 bases at J, with 16 bases in the middle. Germline assignment: CDR1 SGHRS and CDR2 YFSETQ. The CDR3 covers 15 residues. CDR3 in amino acids: CASSLGTGVLSEQFF. CDR3 DNA sequence: TGCGCCAGCAGCTTGGGCACAGGTGTCTTAAGTGAGCAGTTCTTC.

The chain employs TRBV6-1 and TRBJ2-3; D remains unclear. Germline CDR1 reads MNHNS; CDR2 reads SASEGT. CDR3 length equals 14 residues. Trimming left V 3 bases short and J 0 bases short, with 7 bases between. In nucleotides, the CDR3 is TGTGCCAGCAGTGACCTGGGAAGCACAGATACGCAGTATTTT. Translating it yields CASSDLGSTDTQYF.

Many counts were recorded for this clonotype. The chain recombines TRBV29-1 with TRBJ2-1; D uncertain. This CDR3 contains 11 residues. The V end lost 4 bases, the J end lost 6 bases, and 7 bases lay between the germline ends. Germline V CDR1 and CDR2: SQVTM, ANQGSEA. This chain's CDR3 is CSVAAFNEQFF. In DNA form, the CDR3 reads TGCAGCGTTGCCGCGTTCAATGAGCAGTTCTTC.

The V call is TRBV2, the J call TRBJ1-4; 7 nucleotides line up with TRBD1. The J segment lost 5 bases and the V segment lost 8 bases, leaving 8 bases of the junction unmatched. This CDR3 is 14 amino acids long. CDR1 SNHLY and CDR2 FYNNEI come from the germline V gene. CDR3 amino acids: CASLIDRANEKLFF. The CDR3 DNA reads as TGTGCCAGCTTAATCGACAGGGCCAATGAAAAACTGTTTTTT.

The V and J genes are TRBV7-9 and TRBJ2-3; 10 bases are shared with TRBD2. Germline loops: CDR1 SEHNR, CDR2 FQNEAQ (reference sequence). The J segment lost 4 bases and the V segment lost 5 bases, leaving 9 bases of the junction unmatched. The CDR3 has 16 amino acids. The chain's CDR3 is CASSPTTSGVADTQYF. The CDR3 DNA is TGTGCCAGCAGCCCGACAACTAGCGGGGTAGCAGATACGCAGTATTTT.